Listed below are T cell receptor beta chains from one sample, sequenced in a study of radiation and T cells in renal cell carcinoma. Sequenced by immunoSEQ multiplex PCR; TCRdb stores in-frame clones only, minus some. This table holds fewer than 150,000 clones, around 90% found once. Specimen: blood, collected from a patient whose treatment included radiotherapy and nephrectomy. The receptors were gathered from a woman between 65 and 79 years old with renal cell carcinoma. Both conserved end residues are trimmed from each CDR3. Each record gives: CDR3 protein, J gene, V gene.

ASSVEGGEQY	TRBJ2-7	TRBV2
ASSVRVAGNTIY	TRBJ1-3	TRBV2
SVTRDRRLDEQF	TRBJ2-1	TRBV29-1
ASSPTGGSQPQH	TRBJ1-5	TRBV6-6
ASSLRETRSTETQY	TRBJ2-5	TRBV11-1
SASTLNEQF	TRBJ2-1	TRBV20-1
ASSLSRQETQY	TRBJ2-5	TRBV28
ASSPTGIPYEQY	TRBJ2-7	TRBV18
ASSPGLRGNYGYT	TRBJ1-2	TRBV11-3
AWGQVNQPQH	TRBJ1-5	TRBV30
ASSQASGSSNQPQH	TRBJ1-5	TRBV4-1
ASTSRTGIGNTIY	TRBJ1-3	TRBV6-1
ASSLAGAGANVLT	TRBJ2-6	TRBV7-9
ASSLEGPIY	TRBJ1-3	TRBV11-3
ASSPGGSSLYEQY	TRBJ2-7	TRBV11-3
ASSPRTSGGYEQY	TRBJ2-7	TRBV11-3
ASSLLGTGAGDTEAF	TRBJ1-1	TRBV7-2
ASTTGGGNTIY	TRBJ1-3	TRBV5-4
ASSPLAGGTGELF	TRBJ2-2	TRBV19
ASSEAGMGAF	TRBJ1-1	TRBV6-1
ASRGTGSSYEQY	TRBJ2-7	TRBV7-9
ASSSPGTETQY	TRBJ2-5	TRBV28
ASSVRAGGANTGELF	TRBJ2-2	TRBV9
ASTRGDEQY	TRBJ2-7	TRBV21-1
ASSLAGRGDQPQH	TRBJ1-5	TRBV7-2
ASSLRVRGGSYNEQF	TRBJ2-1	TRBV11-2
ASSLDSGAGYT	TRBJ1-2	TRBV11-3
ASRPGQGFGELF	TRBJ2-2	TRBV6-1
ASSLAGTGRADTQY	TRBJ2-3	TRBV5-1
ASSISAGNQPQH	TRBJ1-5	TRBV11-2
ASSLGQIYGYT	TRBJ1-2	TRBV5-1
SVKPGSKGYT	TRBJ1-2	TRBV29-1
ASALRDNSDYGYT	TRBJ1-2	TRBV5-1
ASRSPSGQYNSPLH	TRBJ1-6	TRBV12-2
ASSLAGSRPHEQY	TRBJ2-7	TRBV7-2
ASSQTGVYGYT	TRBJ1-2	TRBV6-6
ASGGVFNSPLH	TRBJ1-6	TRBV9
ASSEQTSEIGGELF	TRBJ2-2	TRBV2
ASRPGQANTEAF	TRBJ1-1	TRBV6-5
AISDPFGRRGGNTIY	TRBJ1-3	TRBV10-3
ATSSRDQPQH	TRBJ1-5	TRBV15
ASSYSTGGTGELF	TRBJ2-2	TRBV6-6
AWSLDRGVPYNSPLH	TRBJ1-6	TRBV30
AWSVLKGAKYEQY	TRBJ2-7	TRBV30
ASSQDPGWEPQH	TRBJ1-5	TRBV4-2
ASRWTYMNTEAF	TRBJ1-1	TRBV2
ASSLAGFYEQY	TRBJ2-7	TRBV5-6
SVDAGSTDTQY	TRBJ2-3	TRBV29-1
ATSRGTYGNTIY	TRBJ1-3	TRBV15
ASSLAAGVFLSSGANVLT	TRBJ2-6	TRBV5-8
ASLVVSNVLT	TRBJ2-6	TRBV7-2
ASSKTVWSTGTIY	TRBJ1-3	TRBV7-8
ASSNRLAGGISEQF	TRBJ2-1	TRBV21-1
ASSFVGQRGEKLF	TRBJ1-4	TRBV28
ASSAVTAGANVLT	TRBJ2-6	TRBV2